The 9 T cell receptor beta chains in this list originate from one sample, sequenced in a study of T cell changes during pregnancy in multiple sclerosis. Assay used: immunoSEQ multiplex PCR; TCRdb lists only in-frame clones, some missing. The sample lists 15,000 to 20,000 clones; about 89% were seen once. Sample: CD8+ T cells from peripheral blood mononuclear cells, taken in the third trimester of pregnancy. All receptors come from a female donor in good health, enrolled as a control in a pregnancy study.

V gene TRBV6-4 combines with J gene TRBJ2-3; 9 positions agree with TRBD2. Germline values: CDR1 MRHNA, CDR2 SNTAGT. This CDR3 is built from 15 residues. The V gene end was trimmed by 2 bases and the J gene end by 4 bases; junction bases not matched to a gene: 4. Here the CDR3 DNA reads TGTGCCAGCAGTGACAACGGCGGGGGGGCAGATACGCAGTATTTT. This codes for CASSDNGGGADTQYF.

The chain joins TRBV6-1 to TRBJ2-1; D perhaps matches TRBD2 (5 bases). V was shortened by 0 bases and J by 7 bases, with 13 bases between the two germline ends. The CDR3 covers 15 residues. CDR1 MNHNS and CDR2 SASEGT come from the germline V gene. The CDR3 loop is CASSEARGLWNEQFF. The CDR3 bases are TGTGCCAGCAGTGAAGCACGGGGATTGTGGAATGAGCAGTTCTTC.

The chain couples TRBV7-6 to TRBJ2-3, with a tentative D call TRBD2 (6 bases). Germline V gene data show CDR1 as SGHVS and CDR2 as FNYEAQ. The CDR3 runs to 15 residues. V was trimmed by 3 bases and J by 2 bases, leaving 12 bases between them. In DNA form, the CDR3 reads TGTGCCAGCAGCTTCGGGGGTGGGGACACAGATACGCAGTATTTT. Residues: CASSFGGGDTDTQYF.

This clone was counted a single time. The V gene is TRBV19, the J gene TRBJ2-7; 10 bases map to TRBD1. Germline V gene data show CDR1 as LNHDA and CDR2 as SQIVND (reference sequence). The ends lost 6 bases at V and 5 bases at J; junction bases unmatched: 4. This CDR3 region has 13 residues. The CDR3 protein is CASSGTGAHEQYF. CDR3 DNA: TGTGCCAGTAGCGGGACAGGGGCCCACGAGCAGTACTTC. Supplemented by reference TRBV19 and TRBJ2-7, the full variable domain reads DGGITQSPKYLFRKEGQNVTLSCEQNLNHDAMYWYRQDPGQGLRLIYYSQIVNDFQKGDIAEGYSVSREKKESFPLTVTSAQKNPTAFYLCASSGTGAHEQYFGPGTRLTVT.

V gene TRBV27 combines with J gene TRBJ2-3; 7 bases are a match to TRBD2. V shed 2 bases, J shed 4 bases, and the junction held 6 bases outside the gene matches. This CDR3 contains 15 residues. Germline CDR1 is MNHEY and CDR2 is SMNVEV (reference sequence). The CDR3 loop reads CASSLGRGGSDTQYF. In DNA, the CDR3 is TGTGCCAGCAGTTTAGGGCGGGGAGGGTCAGATACGCAGTATTTT.

This clone was recorded only once. This rearrangement joins TRBV11-3 to TRBJ2-7; TRBD1 might be the D (7 bases). Trimming took 6 bases from V and 7 from J, leaving 13 bases between them. The CDR3 sequence is 12 residues long. The germline V gene has CDR1 SGHNT and CDR2 YENEEA. CDR3 sequence reads: CASRAGGKEQYF. DNA of the CDR3: TGTGCCAGCAGGGCAGGGGGGAAAGAGCAGTACTTC.

The chain combines TRBV4-1 with TRBJ1-2; TRBD1 aligns across 7 bases. The CDR3 extends over 15 amino acids. Germline CDR1 is MGHRA and CDR2 is YSYEKL. With V trimmed by 1 base and J by 6 bases, 8 bases remained unmatched. CDR3: CASSQGQGTMDGYTF. The CDR3 DNA is TGCGCCAGCAGCCAAGGACAGGGTACTATGGATGGCTACACCTTC.

The V gene is TRBV4-1, the J gene TRBJ2-7; the D is unclear. Trimming stripped 1 base from V and 5 bases from J, with 6 bases between. This CDR3 is built from 12 residues. CDR1 is MGHRA and CDR2 is YSYEKL in the germline V gene. The DNA of the CDR3 is TGCGCCAGCAGCCAAGTATCGGACGAGCAGTACTTC. Translating gives CASSQVSDEQYF.

The chain recombines TRBV6-1 with TRBJ1-1; the D gene is possibly TRBD1 (6 bases). V was trimmed by 6 bases and J by 4 bases, leaving 12 bases between them. Per germline, CDR1 MNHNS and CDR2 SASEGT. The CDR3 has 13 amino acids. CDR3 coding DNA: TGTGCCAGCAGGAGCAGGGGTAGCACTGAAGCTTTCTTT. Its protein product is CASRSRGSTEAFF.